This paragraph reports one T cell receptor beta chain. Its matching antigen is unknown. The table came from immunoSEQ multiplex PCR; TCRdb's copy has only in-frame clones and leaves some out. In the table there are about 56,000 clones, 90% to 95% of which are singletons. The entry originates in a study of CD4 T cells in relation to SARS-CoV-2 and coronaviruses. Study summary: Crossreactive spike epitopes shared across donors were mapped to their HLA restriction. Regarding the study as a whole: Memory recall responses, not primary responses primed in culture, are what the assay detects. In around 63% of donors, memory CD4+ clonotypes crossrecognized SARS-CoV-2 and at least one common cold coronavirus spike. Each donor contributed either pre-pandemic or post-infection samples, not both.

The source material was naive CD4+ T cells from PBMCs. Subset given: naive CD4+ T cells isolated by negative enrichment. This TCR was sampled from an adult with COVID-19.

Written as DNA, the CDR3 is TGTGCCAGTAGTACCTTGGCTAGCGGGGGTTACAATGAGCAGTTCTTC. Translating it yields CASSTLASGGYNEQFF. The chain has TRBV19 and TRBJ2-1; TRBD2 matches at 10 bases. V trimming: 4 bases; J trimming: 4 bases; junction bases outside the gene matches: 7. Per the germline V gene, CDR1 is LNHDA and CDR2 is SQIVND (reference sequence). The CDR3 extends over 16 amino acids.